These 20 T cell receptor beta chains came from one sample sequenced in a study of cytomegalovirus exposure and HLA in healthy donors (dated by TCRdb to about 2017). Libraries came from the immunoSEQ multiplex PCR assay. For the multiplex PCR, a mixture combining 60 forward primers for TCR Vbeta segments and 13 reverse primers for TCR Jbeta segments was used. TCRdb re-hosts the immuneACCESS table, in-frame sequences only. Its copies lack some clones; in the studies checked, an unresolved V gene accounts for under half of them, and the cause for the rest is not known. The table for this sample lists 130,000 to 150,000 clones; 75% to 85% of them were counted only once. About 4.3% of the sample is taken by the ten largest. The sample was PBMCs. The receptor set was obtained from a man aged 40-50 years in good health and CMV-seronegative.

The CDR3 nucleotides read TGCGCCAGCAGCCCTAGCGGGGGGACAGATACGCAGTATTTT. Translation: CASSPSGGTDTQYF. The V and J genes are TRBV5-1 and TRBJ2-3; 11 bases map to TRBD2. This CDR3 is built from 14 residues. Germline V CDR1 and CDR2: SGHRS, YFSETQ. V was pared by 4 bases and J by 3 bases, with 1 base of the junction left unmatched.

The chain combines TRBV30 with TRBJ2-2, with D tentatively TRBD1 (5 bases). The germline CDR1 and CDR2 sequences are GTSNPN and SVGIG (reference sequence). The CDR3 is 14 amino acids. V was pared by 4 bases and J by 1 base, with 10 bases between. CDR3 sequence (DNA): TGTGCCTGGACTGACAGATTGAACACCGGGGAGCTGTTTTTT. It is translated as CAWTDRLNTGELFF.

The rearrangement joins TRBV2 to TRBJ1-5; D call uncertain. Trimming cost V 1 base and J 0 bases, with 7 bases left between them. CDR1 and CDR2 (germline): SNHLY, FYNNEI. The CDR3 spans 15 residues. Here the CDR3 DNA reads TGTGCCAGCAGTGAAGAGATCTATAGCAATCAGCCCCAGCATTTT. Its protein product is CASSEEIYSNQPQHF.

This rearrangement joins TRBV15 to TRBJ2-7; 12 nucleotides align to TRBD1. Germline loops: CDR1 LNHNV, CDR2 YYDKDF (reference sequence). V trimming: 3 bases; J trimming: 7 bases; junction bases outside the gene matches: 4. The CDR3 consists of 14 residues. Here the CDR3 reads CATSRGQGAGEQYF. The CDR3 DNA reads TGTGCCACCAGCAGGGGACAGGGGGCCGGTGAGCAGTACTTC.

CDR3 sequence: CASKNFRAGNTIYF. CDR3 DNA: TGTGCCAGTAAAAACTTCCGGGCTGGAAACACCATATATTTT. The chain uses TRBV19 and TRBJ1-3; D gene uncertain. Trimming left V 7 bases short and J 2 bases short, with 12 bases between. The germline V gene encodes CDR1 LNHDA and CDR2 SQIVND (reference sequence). The CDR3 loop spans 14 amino acids.

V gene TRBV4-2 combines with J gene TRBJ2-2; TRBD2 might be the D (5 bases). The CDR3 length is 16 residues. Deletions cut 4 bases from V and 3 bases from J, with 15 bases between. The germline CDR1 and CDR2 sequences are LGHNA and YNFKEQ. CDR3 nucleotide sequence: TGTGCCAGCAGCCTATCCCGGACTTCAGACACCGGGGAGCTGTTTTTT. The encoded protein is CASSLSRTSDTGELFF.

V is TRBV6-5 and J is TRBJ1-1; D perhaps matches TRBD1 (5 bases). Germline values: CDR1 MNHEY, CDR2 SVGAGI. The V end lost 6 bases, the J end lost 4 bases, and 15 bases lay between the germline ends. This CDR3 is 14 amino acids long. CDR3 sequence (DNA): TGTGCCAGCAGCTCCTCGGGTGGGGCCACTGAAGCTTTCTTT. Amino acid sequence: CASSSSGGATEAFF.

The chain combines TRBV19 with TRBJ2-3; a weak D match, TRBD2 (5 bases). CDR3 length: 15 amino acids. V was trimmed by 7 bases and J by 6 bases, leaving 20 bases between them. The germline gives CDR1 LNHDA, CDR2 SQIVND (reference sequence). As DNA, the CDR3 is TGTGCCAGTAAGAGCGGCGGCAAGAGTTTGGATACGCAGTATTTT. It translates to CASKSGGKSLDTQYF.

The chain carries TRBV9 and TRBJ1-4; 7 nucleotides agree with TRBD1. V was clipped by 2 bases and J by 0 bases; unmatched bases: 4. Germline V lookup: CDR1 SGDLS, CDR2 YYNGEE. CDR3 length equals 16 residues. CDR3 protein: CASSVRQGPTNEKLFF. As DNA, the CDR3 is TGTGCCAGCAGCGTGAGACAGGGCCCAACTAATGAAAAACTGTTTTTT. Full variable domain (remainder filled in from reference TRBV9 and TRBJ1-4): DSGVTQTPKHLITATGQRVTLRCSPRSGDLSVYWYQQSLDQGLQFLIQYYNGEERAKGNILERFSAQQFPDLHSELNLSSLELGDSALYFCASSVRQGPTNEKLFFGSGTQLSVL.

In nucleotides, the CDR3 is TGTGCCAGCAGCCAAGATCCGTTCGGGAGGAACACTGAAGCTTTCTTT. Its translation is CASSQDPFGRNTEAFF. The V call is TRBV14, the J call TRBJ1-1; D remains ambiguous. In germline, CDR1 is SGHDN, CDR2 FVKESK. The CDR3 has 16 amino acids. The V end was cut by 0 bases, the J end by 1 base, with 12 bases between.

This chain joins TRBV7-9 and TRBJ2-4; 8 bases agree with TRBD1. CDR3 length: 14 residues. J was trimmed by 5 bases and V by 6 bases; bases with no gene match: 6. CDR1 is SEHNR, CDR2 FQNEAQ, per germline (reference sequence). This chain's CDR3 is CASSYQGAQNIQYF. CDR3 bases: TGTGCCAGCAGTTATCAGGGGGCCCAAAACATTCAGTACTTC. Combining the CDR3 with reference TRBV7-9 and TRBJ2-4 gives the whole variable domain DTGVSQNPRHKITKRGQNVTFRCDPISEHNRLYWYRQTLGQGPEFLTYFQNEAQLEKSRLLSDRFSAERPKGSFSTLEIQRTEQGDSAMYLCASSYQGAQNIQYFGAGTRLSVL.

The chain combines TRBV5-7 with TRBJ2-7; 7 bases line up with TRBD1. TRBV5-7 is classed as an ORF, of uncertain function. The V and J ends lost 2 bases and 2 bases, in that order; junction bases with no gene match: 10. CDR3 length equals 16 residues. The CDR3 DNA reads TGTGCCAGCAGCTTTTCCGACAGGGATCGACCCTACGAGCAGTACTTC. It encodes CASSFSDRDRPYEQYF.

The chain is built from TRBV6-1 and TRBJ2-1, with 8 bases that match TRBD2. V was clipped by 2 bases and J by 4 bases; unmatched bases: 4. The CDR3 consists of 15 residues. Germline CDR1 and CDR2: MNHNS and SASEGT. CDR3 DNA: TGTGCCAGCAGTGAAACCCGGGGGGGATACAATGAGCAGTTCTTC. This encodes CASSETRGGYNEQFF.

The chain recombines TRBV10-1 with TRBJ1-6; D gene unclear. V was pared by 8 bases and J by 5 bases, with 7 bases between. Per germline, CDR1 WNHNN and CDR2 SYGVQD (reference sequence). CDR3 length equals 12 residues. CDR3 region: CASLANNSPLHF. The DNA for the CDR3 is TGCGCCAGCTTGGCAAATAATTCACCCCTCCACTTT.

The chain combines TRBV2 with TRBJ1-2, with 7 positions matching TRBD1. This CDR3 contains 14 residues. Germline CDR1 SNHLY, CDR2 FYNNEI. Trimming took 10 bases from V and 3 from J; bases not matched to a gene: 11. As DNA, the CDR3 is TGTGCCACCCGATTCGGACAGGTCGACTATGGCTACACCTTC. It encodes CATRFGQVDYGYTF.

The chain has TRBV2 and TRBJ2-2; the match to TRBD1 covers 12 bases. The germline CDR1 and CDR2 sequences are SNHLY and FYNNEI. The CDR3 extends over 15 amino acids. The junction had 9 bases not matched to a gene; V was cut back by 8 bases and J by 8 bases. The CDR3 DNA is TGTGCCAGCGAATGGGGACAGGGGGCAAGAGGGGAGCTGTTTTTT. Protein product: CASEWGQGARGELFF. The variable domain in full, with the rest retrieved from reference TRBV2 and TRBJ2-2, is EPEVTQTPSHQVTQMGQEVILRCVPISNHLYFYWYRQILGQKVEFLVSFYNNEISEKSEIFDDQFSVERPDGSNFTLKIRSTKLEDSAMYFCASEWGQGARGELFFGEGSRLTVL.

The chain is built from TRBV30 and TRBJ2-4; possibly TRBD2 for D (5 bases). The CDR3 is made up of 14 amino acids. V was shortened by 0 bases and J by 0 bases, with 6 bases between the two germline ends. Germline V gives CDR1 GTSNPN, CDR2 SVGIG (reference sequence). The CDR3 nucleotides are TGTGCCTGGAGTGTACGGGGAGCCAAAAACATTCAGTACTTC. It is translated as CAWSVRGAKNIQYF. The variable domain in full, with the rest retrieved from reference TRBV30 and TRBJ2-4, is SQTIHQWPATLVQPVGSPLSLECTVEGTSNPNLYWYRQAAGRGLQLLFYSVGIGQISSEVPQNLSASRPQDRQFILSSKKLLLSDSGFYLCAWSVRGAKNIQYFGAGTRLSVL.

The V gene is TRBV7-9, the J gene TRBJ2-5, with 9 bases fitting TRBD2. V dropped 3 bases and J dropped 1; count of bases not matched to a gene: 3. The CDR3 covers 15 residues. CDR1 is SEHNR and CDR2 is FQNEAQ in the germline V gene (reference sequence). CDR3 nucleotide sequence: TGTGCCAGCAGCTTCAAAGCGGGGGGCCAAGAGACCCAGTACTTC. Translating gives CASSFKAGGQETQYF. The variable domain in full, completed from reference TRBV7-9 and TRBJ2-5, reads DTGVSQNPRHKITKRGQNVTFRCDPISEHNRLYWYRQTLGQGPEFLTYFQNEAQLEKSRLLSDRFSAERPKGSFSTLEIQRTEQGDSAMYLCASSFKAGGQETQYFGPGTRLLVL.

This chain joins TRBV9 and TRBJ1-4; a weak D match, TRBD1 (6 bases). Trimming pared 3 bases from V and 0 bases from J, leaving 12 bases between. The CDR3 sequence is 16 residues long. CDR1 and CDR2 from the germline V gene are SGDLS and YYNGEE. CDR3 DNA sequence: TGTGCCAGCAGCGCCGGACAGACTGCAACTAATGAAAAACTGTTTTTT. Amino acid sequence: CASSAGQTATNEKLFF.

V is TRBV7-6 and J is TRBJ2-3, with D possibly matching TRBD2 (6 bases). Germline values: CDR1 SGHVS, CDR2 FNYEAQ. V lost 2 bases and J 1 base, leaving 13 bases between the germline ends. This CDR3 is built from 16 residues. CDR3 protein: CASSLLGGGGTDTQYF. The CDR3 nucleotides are TGTGCCAGCAGCTTATTGGGGGGAGGAGGCACAGATACGCAGTATTTT.